The source of this T cell receptor beta chain is a study of cytomegalovirus exposure and HLA in healthy donors. Study-wide context: An early data release held tens of millions of unique TCRs from HLA-typed donors.

With 1 base removed from V and 4 bases from J, the gap between germline ends came to 8 bases. The CDR3 extends over 14 amino acids. The V gene's germline CDR1 is SGHDN and CDR2 FVKESK. Comment on this clone: Antigen specificity is unknown.

General observations from the study: A previous analysis found most TCR beta V segments productive roughly 87% or roughly 30% of the time. Confirmation was obtained in vitro that a few CMV-associated chains are specific for CMV antigens.

Researchers ran the PCR with 60 Vbeta and 13 Jbeta primers. Authors' processing steps: In a later analysis, some 80 million unique TCR beta chains included roughly 11 million shared by two or more donors. Profiling relied on immunoSEQ multiplex PCR, and the TCRdb table lists in-frame clones only, not all of them. V and J calls and clone size are given by that table; D and trimming were obtained from the DNA. This sample has around 52,000 clones, with just under 85% found just once. Sequencing was done on a sample of PBMCs. This clonotype was obtained from a middle-aged man in good health and CMV-seronegative. The chain couples TRBV14 to TRBJ1-3, with D unresolved. CDR3 sequence (DNA): TGTGCCAGCAGCCAAGGAGGGTTCGGAAACACCATATATTTT. It codes for CASSQGGFGNTIYF.